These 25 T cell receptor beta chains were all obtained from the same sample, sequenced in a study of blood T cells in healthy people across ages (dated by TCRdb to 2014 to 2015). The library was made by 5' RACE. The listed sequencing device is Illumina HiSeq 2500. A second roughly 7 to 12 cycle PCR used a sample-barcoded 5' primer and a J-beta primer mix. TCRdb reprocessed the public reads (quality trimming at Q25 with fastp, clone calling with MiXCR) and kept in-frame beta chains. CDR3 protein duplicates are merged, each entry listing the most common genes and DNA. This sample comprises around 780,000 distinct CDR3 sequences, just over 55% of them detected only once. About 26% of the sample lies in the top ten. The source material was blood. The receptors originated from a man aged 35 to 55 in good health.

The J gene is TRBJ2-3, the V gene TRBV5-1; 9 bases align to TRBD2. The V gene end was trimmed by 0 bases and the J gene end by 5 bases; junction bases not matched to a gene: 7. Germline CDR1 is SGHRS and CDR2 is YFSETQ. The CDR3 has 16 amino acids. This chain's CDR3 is CASSLVLSGGIDTQYF. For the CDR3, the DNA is TGCGCCAGCAGCTTGGTTCTTAGCGGGGGTATAGATACGCAGTATTTT.

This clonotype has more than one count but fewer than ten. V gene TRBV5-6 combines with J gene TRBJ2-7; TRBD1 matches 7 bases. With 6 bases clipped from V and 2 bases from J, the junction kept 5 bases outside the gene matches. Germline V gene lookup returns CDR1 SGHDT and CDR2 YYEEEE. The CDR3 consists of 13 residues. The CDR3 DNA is TGTGCCAGCACCAGGACAGGCCCCTACGAGCAGTACTTC. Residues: CASTRTGPYEQYF.

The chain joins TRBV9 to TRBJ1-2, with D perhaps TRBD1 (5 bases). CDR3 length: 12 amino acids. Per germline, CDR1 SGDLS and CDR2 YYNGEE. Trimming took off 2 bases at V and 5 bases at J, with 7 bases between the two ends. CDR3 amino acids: CASSVQGYGYTF. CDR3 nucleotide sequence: TGTGCCAGCAGCGTCCAGGGTTATGGCTACACCTTC.

Here the CDR3 DNA reads TGTGCCAGCAGTGGGCAGGGCAGGCGCGCAGATACGCAGTATTTT. This codes for CASSGQGRRADTQYF. The chain carries TRBV2 and TRBJ2-3, with D tentatively TRBD1 (5 bases). Trimming cost V 4 bases and J 4 bases, with 15 bases left between them. This CDR3 spans 15 amino acids. Per germline, CDR1 SNHLY and CDR2 FYNNEI.

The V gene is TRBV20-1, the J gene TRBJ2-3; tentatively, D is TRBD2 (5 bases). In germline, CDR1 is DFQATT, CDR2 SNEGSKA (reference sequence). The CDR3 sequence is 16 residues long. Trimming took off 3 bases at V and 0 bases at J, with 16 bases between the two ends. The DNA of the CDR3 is TGCAGTGCTAGGACCGCCGGGGAGTGGAGCACAGATACGCAGTATTTT. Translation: CSARTAGEWSTDTQYF.

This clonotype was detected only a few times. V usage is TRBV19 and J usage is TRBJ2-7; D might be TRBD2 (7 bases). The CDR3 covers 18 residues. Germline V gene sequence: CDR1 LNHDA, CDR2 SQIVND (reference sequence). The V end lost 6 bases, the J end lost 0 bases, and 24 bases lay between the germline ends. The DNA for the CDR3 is TGTGCCAGTAGAGCCCCGGGGGGCGGAGGTTCCCTCTCCTACGAGCAGTACTTC. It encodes CASRAPGGGGSLSYEQYF.

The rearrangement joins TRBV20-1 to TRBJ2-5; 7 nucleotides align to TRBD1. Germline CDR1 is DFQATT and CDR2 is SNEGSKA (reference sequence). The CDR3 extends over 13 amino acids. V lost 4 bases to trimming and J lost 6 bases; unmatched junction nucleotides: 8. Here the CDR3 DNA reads TGCAGTGCTATACGACAGGGTGCTCAGACCCAGTACTTC. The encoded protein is CSAIRQGAQTQYF.

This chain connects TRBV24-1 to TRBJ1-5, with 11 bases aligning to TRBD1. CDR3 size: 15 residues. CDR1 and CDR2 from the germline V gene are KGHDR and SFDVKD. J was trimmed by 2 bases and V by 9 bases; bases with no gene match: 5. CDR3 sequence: CATGQGAIGNQPQHF. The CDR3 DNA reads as TGTGCCACCGGACAGGGGGCGATTGGCAATCAGCCCCAGCATTTT.

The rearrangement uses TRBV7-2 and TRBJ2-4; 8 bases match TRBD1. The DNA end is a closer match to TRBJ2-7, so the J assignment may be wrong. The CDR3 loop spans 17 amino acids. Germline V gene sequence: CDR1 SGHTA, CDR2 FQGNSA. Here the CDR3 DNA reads TGTGCCAGCAGCTTAGCGAGGCAGGGGGCATTTGTGTACGAGCAGTACTTC. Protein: CASSLARQGAFVYEQYF.

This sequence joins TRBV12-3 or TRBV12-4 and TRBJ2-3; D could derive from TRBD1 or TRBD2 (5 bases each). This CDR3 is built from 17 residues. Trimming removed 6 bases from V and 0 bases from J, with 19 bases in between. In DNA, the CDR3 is TGTGCCAGCAGCCTGGGGGAGCAGGAAACTAGCACAGATACGCAGTATTTT. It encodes CASSLGEQETSTDTQYF.

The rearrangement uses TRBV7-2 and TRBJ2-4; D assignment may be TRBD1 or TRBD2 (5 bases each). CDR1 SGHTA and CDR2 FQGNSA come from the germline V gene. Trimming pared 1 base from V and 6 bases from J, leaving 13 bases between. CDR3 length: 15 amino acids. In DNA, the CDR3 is TGTGCCAGCAGCTTAGGGGACCCGATGGGAAACATTCAGTACTTC. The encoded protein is CASSLGDPMGNIQYF.

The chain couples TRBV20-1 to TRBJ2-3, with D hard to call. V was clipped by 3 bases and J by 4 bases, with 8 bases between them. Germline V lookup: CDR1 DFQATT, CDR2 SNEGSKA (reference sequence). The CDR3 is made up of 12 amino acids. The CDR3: CSARASADTQYF. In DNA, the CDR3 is TGCAGTGCTAGGGCTAGTGCAGATACGCAGTATTTT.

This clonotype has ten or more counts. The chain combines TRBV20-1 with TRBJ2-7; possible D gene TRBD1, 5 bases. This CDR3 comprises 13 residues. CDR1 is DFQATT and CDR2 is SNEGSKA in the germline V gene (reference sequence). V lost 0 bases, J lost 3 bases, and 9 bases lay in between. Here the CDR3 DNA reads TGCAGTGCTAGAGATCTGGACATCTACGAGCAGTACTTC. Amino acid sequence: CSARDLDIYEQYF.

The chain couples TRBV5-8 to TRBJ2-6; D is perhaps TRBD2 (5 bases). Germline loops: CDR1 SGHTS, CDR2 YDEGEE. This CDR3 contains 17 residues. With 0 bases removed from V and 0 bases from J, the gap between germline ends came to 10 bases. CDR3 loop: CASSLGFGDSGANVLTF. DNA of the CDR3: TGTGCCAGCAGCTTGGGGTTCGGGGACTCTGGGGCCAACGTCCTGACTTTC. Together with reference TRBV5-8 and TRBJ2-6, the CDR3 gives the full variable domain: EAGVTQSPTHLIKTRGQQATLRCSPISGHTSVYWYQQALGLGLQFLLWYDEGEERNRGNFPPRFSGRQFPNYSSELNVNALELEDSALYLCASSLGFGDSGANVLTFGAGSRLTVL.

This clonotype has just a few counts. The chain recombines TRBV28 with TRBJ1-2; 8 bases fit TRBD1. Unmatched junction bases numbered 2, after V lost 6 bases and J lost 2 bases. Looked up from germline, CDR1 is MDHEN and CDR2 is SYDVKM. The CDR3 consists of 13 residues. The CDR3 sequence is CASRDRENYGYTF. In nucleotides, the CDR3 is TGTGCCAGCAGGGACAGGGAGAACTATGGCTACACCTTC.

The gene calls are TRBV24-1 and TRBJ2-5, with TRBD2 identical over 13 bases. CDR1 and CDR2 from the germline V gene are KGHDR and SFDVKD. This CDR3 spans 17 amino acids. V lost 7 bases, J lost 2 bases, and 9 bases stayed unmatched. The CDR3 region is CATRGTSGTPGQETQYF. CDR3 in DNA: TGTGCCACCAGGGGGACTAGCGGGACACCCGGGCAAGAGACCCAGTACTTC.

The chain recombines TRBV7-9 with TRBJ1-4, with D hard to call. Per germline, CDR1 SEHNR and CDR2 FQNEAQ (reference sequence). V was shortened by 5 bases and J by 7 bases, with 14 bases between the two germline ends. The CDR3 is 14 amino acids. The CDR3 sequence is CASSGRNPGEKLFF. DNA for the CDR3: TGTGCCAGCAGCGGAAGGAACCCGGGTGAAAAACTGTTTTTT.

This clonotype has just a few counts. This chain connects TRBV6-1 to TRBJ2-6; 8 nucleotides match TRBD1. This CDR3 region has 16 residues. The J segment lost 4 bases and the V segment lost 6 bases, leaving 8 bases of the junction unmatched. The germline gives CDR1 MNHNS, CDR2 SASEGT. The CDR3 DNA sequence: TGTGCCAGCAGAGAGGGACAGGCAGTCGGGGCCAACGTCCTGACTTTC. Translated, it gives CASREGQAVGANVLTF.

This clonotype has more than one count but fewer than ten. Written as DNA, the CDR3 is TGTGCCAGCACCGAAACTGGTTACAATGAGCAGTTCTTC. This gives the protein CASTETGYNEQFF. V gene TRBV7-2 combines with J gene TRBJ2-1; D is undetermined. The germline V gene has CDR1 SGHTA and CDR2 FQGNSA. The CDR3 is made up of 13 amino acids. V was cut by 7 bases and J by 4 bases, with 11 bases left in between. The whole variable domain, filled in from reference TRBV7-2 and TRBJ2-1, reads GAGVSQSPSNKVTEKGKDVELRCDPISGHTALYWYRQSLGQGLEFLIYFQGNSAPDKSGLPSDRFSAERTGGSVSTLTIQRTQQEDSAVYLCASTETGYNEQFFGPGTRLTVL.

CDR3 sequence reads: CASSLDTRGDTQYF. Here the CDR3 DNA reads TGTGCCAGCAGCCTTGACACACGGGGGGATACGCAGTATTTT. This chain uses TRBV9 with TRBJ2-3; D is possibly TRBD2 (6 bases). Trimming removed 4 bases at V and 6 bases at J, with 15 bases between. This CDR3 region has 14 residues. Germline values: CDR1 SGDLS, CDR2 YYNGEE.

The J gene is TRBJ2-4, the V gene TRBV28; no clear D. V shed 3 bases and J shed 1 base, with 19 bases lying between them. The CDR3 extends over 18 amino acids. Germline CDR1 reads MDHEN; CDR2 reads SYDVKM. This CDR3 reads CASSLHGSGPRAKNIQYF. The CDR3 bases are TGTGCCAGCAGTTTGCATGGGTCAGGCCCTAGGGCCAAAAACATTCAGTACTTC. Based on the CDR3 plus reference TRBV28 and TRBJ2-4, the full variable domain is DVKVTQSSRYLVKRTGEKVFLECVQDMDHENMFWYRQDPGLGLRLIYFSYDVKMKEKGDIPEGYSVSREKKERFSLILESASTNQTSMYLCASSLHGSGPRAKNIQYFGAGTRLSVL.

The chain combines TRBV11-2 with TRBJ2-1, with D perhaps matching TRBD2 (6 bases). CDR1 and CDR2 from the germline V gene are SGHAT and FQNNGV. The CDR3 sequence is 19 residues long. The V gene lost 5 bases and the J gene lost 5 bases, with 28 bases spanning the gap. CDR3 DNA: TGTGCCAGCAGCCTAGGGATTAGGGCTGGAGGGAGCAACGACAATGAGCAGTTCTTC. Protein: CASSLGIRAGGSNDNEQFF.

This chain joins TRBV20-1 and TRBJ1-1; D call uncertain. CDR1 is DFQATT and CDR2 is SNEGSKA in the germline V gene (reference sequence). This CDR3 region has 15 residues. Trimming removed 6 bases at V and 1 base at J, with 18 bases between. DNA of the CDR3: TGCAGTGCCCCCCGCTCTTACATGAGGAACACTGAAGCTTTCTTT. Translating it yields CSAPRSYMRNTEAFF.

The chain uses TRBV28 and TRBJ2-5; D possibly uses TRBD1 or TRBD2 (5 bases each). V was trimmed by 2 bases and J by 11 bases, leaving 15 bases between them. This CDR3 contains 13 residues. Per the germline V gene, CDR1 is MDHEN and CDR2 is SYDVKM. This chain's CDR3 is CASSLGTPWEQYF. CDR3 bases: TGTGCCAGCAGTTTAGGGACCCCCTGGGAGCAGTACTTC.

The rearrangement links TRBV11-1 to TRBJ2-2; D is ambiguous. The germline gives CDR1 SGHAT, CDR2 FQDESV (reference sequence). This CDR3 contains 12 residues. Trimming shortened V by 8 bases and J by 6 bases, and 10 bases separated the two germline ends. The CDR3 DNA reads TGTGCCAGCGGAGATTGGGCCGGGGAGCTGTTTTTT. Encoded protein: CASGDWAGELFF. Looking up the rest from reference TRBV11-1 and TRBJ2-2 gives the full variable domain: EAEVAQSPRYKITEKSQAVAFWCDPISGHATLYWYRQILGQGPELLVQFQDESVVDDSQLPKDRFSAERLKGVDSTLKIQPAELGDSAMYLCASGDWAGELFFGEGSRLTVL.